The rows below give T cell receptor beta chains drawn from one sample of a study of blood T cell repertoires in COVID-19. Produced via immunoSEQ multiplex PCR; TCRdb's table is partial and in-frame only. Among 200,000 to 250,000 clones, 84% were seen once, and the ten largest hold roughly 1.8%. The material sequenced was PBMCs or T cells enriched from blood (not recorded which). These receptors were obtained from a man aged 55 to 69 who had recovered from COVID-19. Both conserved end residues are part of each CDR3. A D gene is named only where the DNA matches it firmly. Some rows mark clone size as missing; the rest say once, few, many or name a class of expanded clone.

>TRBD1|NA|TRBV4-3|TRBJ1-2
CASSHRTGTYGYTF
TGCGCCAGCAGCCACCGGACAGGGACCTATGGCTACACCTTC
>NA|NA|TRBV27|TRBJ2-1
CASSRKSSYNEQFF
TGTGCCAGCAGTCGTAAGAGCTCCTACAATGAGCAGTTCTTC
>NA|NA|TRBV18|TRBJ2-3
CASSLKQGNTDTQYF
TGTGCCAGCTCACTTAAACAGGGAAACACAGATACGCAGTATTTT
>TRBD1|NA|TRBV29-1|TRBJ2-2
CSVLRGRTGELFF
TGCAGCGTGCTCAGGGGGCGAACCGGGGAGCTGTTTTTT
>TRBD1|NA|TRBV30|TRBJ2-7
CAWSAGTGAYEQYF
TGTGCCTGGAGTGCCGGGACAGGGGCCTACGAGCAGTACTTC
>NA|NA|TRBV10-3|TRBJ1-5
CAITDSFGVQHF
TGTGCCATCACAGACAGTTTCGGAGTCCAGCATTTT
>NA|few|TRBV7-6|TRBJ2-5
CASSLPQETQYF
TGTGCCAGCAGCCTCCCTCAAGAGACCCAGTACTTC
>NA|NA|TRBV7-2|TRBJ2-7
CASSLVAYGSYEQYF
TGTGCCAGCAGCTTAGTGGCCTACGGGAGCTACGAGCAGTACTTC
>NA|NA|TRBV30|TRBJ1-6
CAWSVNQAYNSPLHF
TGTGCCTGGAGTGTTAACCAAGCTTATAATTCACCCCTCCACTTT
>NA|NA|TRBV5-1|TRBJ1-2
CASSQLTGMDGYTF
TGCGCCAGCAGTCAACTTACAGGGATGGACGGCTACACCTTC
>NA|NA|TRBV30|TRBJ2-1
CAWSVNYGEQFF
TGTGCCTGGAGTGTTAATTACGGTGAGCAGTTCTTC
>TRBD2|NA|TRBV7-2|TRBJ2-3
CASSLLAGGPDPQYF
TGTGCCAGCAGCTTGCTAGCGGGGGGTCCCGACCCGCAGTATTTT
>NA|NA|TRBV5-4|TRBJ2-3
CASSLLQSSGDTQYF
TGTGCCAGCAGCTTGTTACAATCTTCGGGAGATACGCAGTATTTT
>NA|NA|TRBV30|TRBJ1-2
CAWSVRREPLYGYTF
TGTGCCTGGAGTGTACGGCGGGAACCTCTCTATGGCTACACCTTC
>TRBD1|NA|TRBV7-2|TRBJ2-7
CASSPGQGDEQYF
TGTGCCAGCAGCCCCGGACAGGGCGACGAGCAGTACTTC
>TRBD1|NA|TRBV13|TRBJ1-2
CASSLGTGGNYGYTF
TGTGCCAGCAGCTTAGGGACAGGGGGCAACTATGGCTACACCTTC
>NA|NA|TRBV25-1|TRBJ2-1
CASSEWGLQGEQFF
TGTGCCAGCAGTGAATGGGGTCTTCAGGGTGAGCAGTTCTTC
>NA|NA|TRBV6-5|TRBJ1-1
CASIPGEGGTEAFF
TGTGCCAGCATTCCGGGGGAGGGGGGCACTGAAGCTTTCTTT
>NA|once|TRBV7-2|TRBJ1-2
CASSSQRESGGYTF
TGTGCCAGCAGCTCACAACGGGAGTCTGGGGGCTACACCTTC
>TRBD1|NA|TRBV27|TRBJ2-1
CASSFPPGTVNNEQFF
TGTGCCAGCAGTTTCCCTCCCGGGACAGTGAACAATGAGCAGTTCTTC
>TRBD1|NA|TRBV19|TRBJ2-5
CASSQGAGETQYF
TGTGCCAGTAGCCAGGGGGCGGGAGAGACCCAGTACTTC
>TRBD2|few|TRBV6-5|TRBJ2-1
CASSYFSSGGANEQFF
TGTGCCAGCAGTTACTTTTCTAGCGGGGGGGCAAATGAGCAGTTCTTC
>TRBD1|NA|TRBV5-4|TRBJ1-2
CASSSDRAEANYGYTF
TGTGCCAGCAGCTCCGACAGGGCCGAGGCTAACTATGGCTACACCTTC
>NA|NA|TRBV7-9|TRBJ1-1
CASSPSREIPEAFF
TGTGCCAGCAGCCCCTCCCGGGAAATCCCTGAAGCTTTCTTT
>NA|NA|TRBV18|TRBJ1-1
CASSQTVMNTEAFF
TGTGCCAGCTCACAGACAGTCATGAACACTGAAGCTTTCTTT
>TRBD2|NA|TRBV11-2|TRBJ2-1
CATRLAGGRAEQFF
TGTGCCACCAGGCTAGCGGGGGGCCGGGCGGAGCAGTTCTTC
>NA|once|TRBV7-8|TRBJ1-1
CASSEQNTEAFF
TGTGCCAGCAGTGAACAGAACACTGAAGCTTTCTTT
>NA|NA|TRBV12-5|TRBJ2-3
CASGLVGGDTDTQYF
TGTGCTAGTGGTTTGGTGGGGGGAGACACAGATACGCAGTATTTT
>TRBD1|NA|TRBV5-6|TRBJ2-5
CASSAGQGYETQYF
TGTGCCAGCAGCGCGGGACAGGGCTATGAGACCCAGTACTTC
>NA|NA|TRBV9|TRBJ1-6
CASSGLPSGGSPLHF
TGTGCCAGCAGCGGACTTCCCTCGGGGGGGTCACCCCTCCACTTT
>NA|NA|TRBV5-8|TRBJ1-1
CASSFTTRTEAFF
TGTGCCAGCAGCTTTACCACTCGCACTGAAGCTTTCTTT
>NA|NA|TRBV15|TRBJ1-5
CATSSGGASNQPQHF
TGTGCCACCAGCAGCGGGGGGGCCTCCAATCAGCCCCAGCATTTT
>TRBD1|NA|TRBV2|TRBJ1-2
CASSEGQGGGYTF
TGTGCCAGCAGTGAAGGACAGGGAGGCGGCTACACCTTC
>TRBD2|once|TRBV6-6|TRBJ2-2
CASSYPIGGAAGELFF
TGTGCCAGCAGTTACCCCATCGGGGGGGCGGCCGGGGAGCTGTTTTTT
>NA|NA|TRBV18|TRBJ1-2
CASSPGRVGGGYTF
TGTGCCAGCTCACCCGGAAGGGTCGGGGGTGGCTACACCTTC
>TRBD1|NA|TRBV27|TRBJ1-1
CASSPNRGQNTEAFF
TGTGCCAGCAGTCCCAACAGGGGGCAAAATACTGAAGCTTTCTTT
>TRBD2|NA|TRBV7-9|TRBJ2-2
CASSLRAGGPTGELFF
TGTGCCAGCAGCTTACGCGCGGGGGGGCCCACCGGGGAGCTGTTTTTT
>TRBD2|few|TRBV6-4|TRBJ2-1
CASSDSSSGGGYNEQFF
TGTGCCAGCAGTGACTCGAGCAGCGGGGGGGGCTACAATGAGCAGTTCTTC
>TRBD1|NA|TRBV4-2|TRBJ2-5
CASSQWDRVETQYF
TGTGCCAGCAGCCAATGGGACAGGGTGGAGACCCAGTACTTC
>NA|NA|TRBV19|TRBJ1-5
CASKRGGQGFHQPQHF
TGTGCCAGTAAGAGGGGAGGGCAGGGGTTTCATCAGCCCCAGCATTTT
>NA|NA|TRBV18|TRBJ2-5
CASSTKQIQETQYF
TGTGCCAGCTCAACGAAACAGATTCAAGAGACCCAGTACTTC
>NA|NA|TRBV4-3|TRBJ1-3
CASSQDHVGPSGNTIYF
TGCGCCAGCAGCCAAGATCATGTGGGGCCCTCTGGAAACACCATATATTTT
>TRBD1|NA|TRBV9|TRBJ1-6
CASSVTTGGSPLHF
TGTGCCAGCAGCGTAACGACAGGGGGTTCACCCCTCCACTTT
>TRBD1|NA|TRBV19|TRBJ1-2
CASSMGWQDRDSDGYTF
TGTGCCAGTAGTATGGGGTGGCAGGACCGGGACAGCGATGGCTACACCTTC
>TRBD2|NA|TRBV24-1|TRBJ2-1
CATSDPGLAGGNEQFF
TGTGCCACCAGTGACCCCGGACTAGCGGGTGGGAATGAGCAGTTCTTC
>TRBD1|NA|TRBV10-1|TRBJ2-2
CASDKQGLWTGELFF
TGCGCCAGCGATAAACAGGGGCTTTGGACCGGGGAGCTGTTTTTT
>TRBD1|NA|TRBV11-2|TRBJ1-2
CASSLDLGQGYGYTF
TGTGCCAGCAGCTTAGATCTGGGACAGGGGTATGGCTACACCTTC
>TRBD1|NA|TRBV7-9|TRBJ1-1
CASSLGTGSEAFF
TGTGCCAGCAGCTTAGGGACAGGGTCCGAAGCTTTCTTT
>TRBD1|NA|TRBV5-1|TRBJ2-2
CASSHRDRGTSGELFF
TGCGCCAGCAGCCACCGGGACAGGGGGACTTCCGGGGAGCTGTTTTTT
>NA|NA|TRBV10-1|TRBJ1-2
CASSESRDRYGYTF
TGCGCCAGCAGTGAGTCCAGGGATCGCTATGGCTACACCTTC
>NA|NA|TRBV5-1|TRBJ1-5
CASSLDGRGNQPQHF
TGCGCCAGCAGCTTGGATGGCAGGGGCAATCAGCCCCAGCATTTT
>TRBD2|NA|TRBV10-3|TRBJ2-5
CAISESGSGGRETQYF
TGTGCCATCAGTGAGTCGGGTAGCGGGGGTCGAGAGACCCAGTACTTC
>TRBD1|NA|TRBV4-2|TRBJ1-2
CASSQDWRTGIYGYTF
TGTGCCAGCAGCCAAGACTGGCGGACAGGGATATATGGCTACACCTTC
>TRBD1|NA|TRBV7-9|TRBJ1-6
CASSNPGQNVPLHF
TGTGCCAGCAGCAATCCGGGACAGAATGTACCCCTCCACTTT
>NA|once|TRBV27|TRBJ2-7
CASSSSGTYEQYF
TGTGCCAGCAGTTCTTCCGGGACCTACGAGCAGTACTTC